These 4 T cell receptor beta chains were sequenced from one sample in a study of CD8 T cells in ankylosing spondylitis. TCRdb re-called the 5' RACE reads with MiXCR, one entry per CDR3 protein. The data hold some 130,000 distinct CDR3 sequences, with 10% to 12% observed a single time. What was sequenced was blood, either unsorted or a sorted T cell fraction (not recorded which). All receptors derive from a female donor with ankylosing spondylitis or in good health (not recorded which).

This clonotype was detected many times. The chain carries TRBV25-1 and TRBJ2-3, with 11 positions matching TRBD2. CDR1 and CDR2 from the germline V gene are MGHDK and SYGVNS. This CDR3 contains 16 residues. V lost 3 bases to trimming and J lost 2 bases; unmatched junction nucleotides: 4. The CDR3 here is CASSDRLAGNTDTQYF. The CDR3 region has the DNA TGTGCCAGCAGTGACAGACTAGCGGGAAACACAGATACGCAGTATTTT.

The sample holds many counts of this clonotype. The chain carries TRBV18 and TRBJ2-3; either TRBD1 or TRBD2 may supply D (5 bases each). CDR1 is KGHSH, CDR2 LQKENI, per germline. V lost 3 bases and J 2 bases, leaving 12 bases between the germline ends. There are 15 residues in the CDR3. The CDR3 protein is CASSPGAPVTDTQYF. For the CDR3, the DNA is TGTGCCAGCTCACCCGGGGCCCCGGTCACAGATACGCAGTATTTT.

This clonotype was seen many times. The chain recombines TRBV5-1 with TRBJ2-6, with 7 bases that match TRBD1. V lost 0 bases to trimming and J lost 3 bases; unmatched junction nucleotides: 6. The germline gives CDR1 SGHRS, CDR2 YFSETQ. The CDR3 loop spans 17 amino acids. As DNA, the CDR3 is TGCGCCAGCAGCTTGGCCAAGGGGGCAAATGGGGCCAACGTCCTGACTTTC. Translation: CASSLAKGANGANVLTF.

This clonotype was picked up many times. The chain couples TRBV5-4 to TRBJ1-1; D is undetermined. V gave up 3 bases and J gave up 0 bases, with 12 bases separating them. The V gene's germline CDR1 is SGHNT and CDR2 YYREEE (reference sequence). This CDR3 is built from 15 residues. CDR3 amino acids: CASSSGGSLNTEAFF. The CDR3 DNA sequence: TGTGCCAGCAGCTCGGGAGGATCCTTGAACACTGAAGCTTTCTTT. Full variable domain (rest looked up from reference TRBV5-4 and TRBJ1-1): ETGVTQSPTHLIKTRGQQVTLRCSSQSGHNTVSWYQQALGQGPQFIFQYYREEENGRGNFPPRFSGLQFPNYSSELNVNALELDDSALYLCASSSGGSLNTEAFFGQGTRLTVV.